These T cell receptor beta chains were read from a single sample in a study of T cells in Graves' hyperthyroidism and ophthalmopathy. One entry per CDR3 protein, called by TCRdb with MiXCR from the multiplex PCR reads. The sample lists around 56,000 distinct CDR3 sequences; roughly 52% were seen once. Sequenced material: blood. All receptors come from a woman in her twenties or thirties with Graves' ophthalmopathy. Both conserved end residues are part of each CDR3. A D gene is named only where the DNA matches it firmly. Size tells how often a clone was seen (once, few, many) or the class of an expanded clone, and some rows leave it out.

size: NA; J: TRBJ2-3; V: TRBV2; length: 16; D: TRBD1; DNA: TGTGCCAGCATGCCCCGGACAGGGGGAGGGACAGATACGCAGTATTTT; CDR3: CASMPRTGGGTDTQYF
size: NA; J: TRBJ1-2; V: TRBV2; length: 14; D: NA; DNA: TGTGCCAGCAGTGAGGGGGAGTTTAGCAATGGCTACACCTTC; CDR3: CASSEGEFSNGYTF
size: many; J: TRBJ2-2; V: TRBV19; length: 15; D: TRBD2; DNA: TGTGCCAGTAGTTTTAGTGGGAGGGCCACCGGGGAGCTGTTTTTT; CDR3: CASSFSGRATGELFF
size: many; J: TRBJ2-3; V: TRBV5-1; length: 15; D: TRBD1; DNA: TGCGCCAGCTATATGGGCAGGGGGCGCACAGATACGCAGTATTTT; CDR3: CASYMGRGRTDTQYF
size: many; J: TRBJ2-7; V: TRBV11-2; length: 14; D: TRBD2; DNA: TGTACCAGCAGCTTAACCGGGAGGAGTGATGAGCAGTACTTC; CDR3: CTSSLTGRSDEQYF
size: medium-sized; J: TRBJ2-1; V: TRBV15; length: 15; D: NA; DNA: TGTGCCACCAGCAGAGATATCACAGAAGGACATGAGCAGTTCTTC; CDR3: CATSRDITEGHEQFF
size: NA; J: TRBJ1-1; V: TRBV4-1; length: 13; D: NA; DNA: TGCGCCAGCAGCCAGACAGAGATTAATGAAGCTTTCTTT; CDR3: CASSQTEINEAFF
size: many; J: TRBJ1-1; V: TRBV10-1; length: 16; D: NA; DNA: TGCGCCAGCAGTAAGTATGCCAGCCTCTCGGGGACTGAAGCTTTCTTT; CDR3: CASSKYASLSGTEAFF
size: many; J: TRBJ2-4; V: TRBV5-1; length: 16; D: TRBD2; DNA: TGCGCCAGCAGCTTGGAAACTAGTAGCGGGAGAGACATTCAGTACTTC; CDR3: CASSLETSSGRDIQYF
size: many; J: TRBJ2-2; V: TRBV7-2; length: 15; D: NA; DNA: TGTGCCAGCAAACCGGAGCGGGCGGGAACCGGGGAGCTGTTTTTT; CDR3: CASKPERAGTGELFF
size: few; J: TRBJ2-1; V: TRBV7-7; length: 12; D: NA; DNA: TGTGCTAGACGCGGGACAGTCCATGAGCAGTTCTTC; CDR3: CARRGTVHEQFF
size: many; J: TRBJ2-7; V: TRBV6-5; length: 15; D: TRBD1; DNA: TGTGCCAGCAGCGCCCCCGGGACAGGGGTCCACGAGCAGTACTTC; CDR3: CASSAPGTGVHEQYF
size: many; J: TRBJ1-1; V: TRBV7-8; length: 12; D: NA; DNA: TGTGCCAGCAGTTACAGGAACACTGAAGCTTTCTTT; CDR3: CASSYRNTEAFF
size: many; J: TRBJ1-1; V: TRBV2; length: 13; D: NA; DNA: TGTGCCAGCACTAAGGCATCCGACACTGAAGCTTTCTTT; CDR3: CASTKASDTEAFF
size: NA; J: TRBJ2-3; V: TRBV7-6; length: 16; D: TRBD1; DNA: TGTGCCAGCAGCGCCCGACAGGGGTTTCGCACAGATACGCAGTATTTT; CDR3: CASSARQGFRTDTQYF
size: NA; J: TRBJ2-1; V: TRBV16; length: 15; D: TRBD2; DNA: TGTGCCAGCAGCCTGGGACTAGCAAGTTACAATGAGCAGTTCTTT; CDR3: CASSLGLASYNEQFF
size: many; J: TRBJ2-7; V: TRBV6-1; length: 13; D: NA; DNA: TGTGCCAGCATAGGGAGAAGCTCCTACGAGCAGTACTTC; CDR3: CASIGRSSYEQYF
size: once; J: TRBJ1-1; V: TRBV19; length: 16; D: TRBD1; DNA: TGTGCCAGTAGCCAGGACAGGGGAGGTGGCTACACTGAAGCTTTCTTT; CDR3: CASSQDRGGGYTEAFF
size: few; J: TRBJ1-1; V: TRBV4-1; length: 17; D: NA; DNA: TGCGCCAGCAGCCAGGGAGCTCTGTCGCAGGGAGACACTGAAGCTTTCTTT; CDR3: CASSQGALSQGDTEAFF
size: NA; J: TRBJ2-2; V: TRBV24-1; length: 14; D: NA; DNA: TGTGCCACCCGCACGGATACGAACACCGGGGAGCTGTTTTTT; CDR3: CATRTDTNTGELFF
size: NA; J: TRBJ2-3; V: TRBV20-1; length: 11; D: NA; DNA: TGCAGTGCAAGAGGAACAGATACGCAGTATTTT; CDR3: CSARGTDTQYF
size: many; J: TRBJ1-2; V: TRBV3-1; length: 12; D: NA; DNA: TGTGCCAGCAGCCAAAGGGGGGATGGCTACACCTTC; CDR3: CASSQRGDGYTF
size: NA; J: TRBJ2-1; V: TRBV2; length: 15; D: NA; DNA: TGTGCCAGCAGTGATCCGGGGAGCTCCTACAATGAGCAGTTCTTC; CDR3: CASSDPGSSYNEQFF
size: many; J: TRBJ2-7; V: TRBV7-2; length: 15; D: TRBD2; DNA: TGTGCCAGCAGTATAGCGGGAGGGCCAGCCTACGAGCAGTACTTC; CDR3: CASSIAGGPAYEQYF
size: many; J: TRBJ2-7; V: TRBV29-1; length: 15; D: TRBD2; DNA: TGCAGCGCATCGTTAGGCGGGAGCGGGTTAGGGGAGCAGTACTTC; CDR3: CSASLGGSGLGEQYF
size: medium-sized; J: TRBJ2-3; V: TRBV7-2; length: 17; D: TRBD2; DNA: TGTGCCAGCAGCTCCTGGACTAGCGGGAGAGGGGGGGATACGCAGTATTTT; CDR3: CASSSWTSGRGGDTQYF
size: NA; J: TRBJ1-6; V: TRBV9; length: 11; D: NA; DNA: TGTGCCAGCAGCGCCGGGACATCCCTCCACTTT; CDR3: CASSAGTSLHF
size: many; J: TRBJ1-3; V: TRBV28; length: 13; D: NA; DNA: TGTGCCAGCAGTCCATACTCTGGAAACACCATATATTTT; CDR3: CASSPYSGNTIYF
size: NA; J: TRBJ1-1; V: TRBV19; length: 15; D: TRBD1; DNA: TGTGCCAGTAGTATGGAAGGGGGCATGAACACTGAAGCTTTCTTT; CDR3: CASSMEGGMNTEAFF
size: once; J: TRBJ2-7; V: TRBV6-4; length: 14; D: NA; DNA: TGTGCCAGCAGTGAGACCGGGAGCTCCTACGAGCAATACTTC; CDR3: CASSETGSSYEQYF
size: once; J: TRBJ2-3; V: TRBV27; length: 14; D: NA; DNA: TGTGCCAGCAGTTCATCAATGGTGGTAGATACGCAGTATTTT; CDR3: CASSSSMVVDTQYF
size: NA; J: TRBJ2-3; V: TRBV2; length: 14; D: NA; DNA: TGTGCCAGCTTAGCCTACTCTAGCACAGATACGCAGTATTTT; CDR3: CASLAYSSTDTQYF
size: many; J: TRBJ1-2; V: TRBV5-6; length: 11; D: NA; DNA: TGTGCCAGCAGCCCAGGGAGAGGGTACACCTTC; CDR3: CASSPGRGYTF
size: many; J: TRBJ2-1; V: TRBV5-4; length: 13; D: NA; DNA: TGTGCCAGCAGCTTGGCCGTTAGTTTTGAGCAGTTCTTC; CDR3: CASSLAVSFEQFF
size: many; J: TRBJ2-5; V: TRBV2; length: 15; D: TRBD1; DNA: TGTGCCAGCAGCGCCTACAGGGGGCGCTGGGAGACCCAGTACTTC; CDR3: CASSAYRGRWETQYF
size: NA; J: TRBJ2-2; V: TRBV7-2; length: 15; D: NA; DNA: TGTGCCAGCAGCCAAGCATTCGGGAGTTTCGGGGAGCTGTTTTTT; CDR3: CASSQAFGSFGELFF
size: medium-sized; J: TRBJ2-7; V: TRBV15; length: 15; D: TRBD1; DNA: TGTGCCACCAGCAGAGAGGGGACAGGCTCCTACGAGCAGTACTTC; CDR3: CATSREGTGSYEQYF
size: many; J: TRBJ2-7; V: TRBV2; length: 12; D: NA; DNA: TGTGCCGGGAGGACGGCCTCCTACGAGCAGTACTTC; CDR3: CAGRTASYEQYF
size: many; J: TRBJ2-7; V: TRBV6-1; length: 12; D: TRBD2; DNA: TGTGCCAGCAGTCAGGGACTAGCGGGGGAGTACTTC; CDR3: CASSQGLAGEYF
size: medium-sized; J: TRBJ2-7; V: TRBV29-1; length: 11; D: NA; DNA: TGCAGCGTTGGGGTCAACTACGAGCAGTACTTC; CDR3: CSVGVNYEQYF
size: NA; J: TRBJ2-7; V: TRBV5-1; length: 13; D: NA; DNA: TGCGCCAGCAGCTTGGCTTACACGTACGAGCAGTACTTC; CDR3: CASSLAYTYEQYF
size: NA; J: TRBJ2-1; V: TRBV29-1; length: 12; D: NA; DNA: TGCAGCGCGTCGGGCGTACTTGATGAGCAGTTCTTC; CDR3: CSASGVLDEQFF
size: medium-sized; J: TRBJ2-5; V: TRBV10-3; length: 15; D: TRBD1; DNA: TGTGCCATCAGTGAAACGGGACAGGCGAGAGAGACCCAGTACTTC; CDR3: CAISETGQARETQYF
size: few; J: TRBJ1-5; V: TRBV18; length: 16; D: TRBD1; DNA: TGTGCCAGCTCACCATGGGGGACAGATAGCAATCAGCCCCAGCATTTT; CDR3: CASSPWGTDSNQPQHF
size: NA; J: TRBJ2-2; V: TRBV5-1; length: 15; D: NA; DNA: TGCGCCAGCAGCTTGCAACAGGGATCCACCGGGGAGCTGTTTTTT; CDR3: CASSLQQGSTGELFF
size: many; J: TRBJ2-1; V: TRBV7-2; length: 16; D: TRBD2; DNA: TGTGCCAGCAGCTTGATAGCGGGATTCTCCTACAATGAGCAGTTCTTC; CDR3: CASSLIAGFSYNEQFF
size: many; J: TRBJ1-1; V: TRBV7-9; length: 12; D: NA; DNA: TGTGCCAGCAGACTAAGGGGGTCTGAAGCTTTCTTT; CDR3: CASRLRGSEAFF
size: NA; J: TRBJ1-6; V: TRBV7-2; length: 14; D: TRBD1; DNA: TGTGCCAGCAGCTCGGGACAGGGTGATCCACCCCTCCACTTT; CDR3: CASSSGQGDPPLHF
size: many; J: TRBJ1-5; V: TRBV12-3/TRBV12-4; length: 17; D: NA; DNA: TGTGCCAGCAGTTTAGTATTCTGGGACACCAGCAATCAGCCCCAGCATTTT; CDR3: CASSLVFWDTSNQPQHF
size: many; J: TRBJ2-3; V: TRBV6-6; length: 16; D: TRBD2; DNA: TGTGCCAGCAGTCTCGGACTAGCGGGAGGGGTGGATACGCAGTATTTT; CDR3: CASSLGLAGGVDTQYF
size: NA; J: TRBJ1-2; V: TRBV15; length: 14; D: TRBD1; DNA: TGTGCCACCAGCAGACTAAACACAGGGGGAAGATACACCTTC; CDR3: CATSRLNTGGRYTF
size: NA; J: TRBJ1-1; V: TRBV4-1; length: 14; D: NA; DNA: TGCGCCAGCAGCCAAGCAGGCGGCCTCTCGGAAGCTTTCTTT; CDR3: CASSQAGGLSEAFF
size: NA; J: TRBJ2-5; V: TRBV29-1; length: 14; D: NA; DNA: TGCAGCGTTGAGTGGGTTAGGGGCGGGGAGACCCAGTACTTC; CDR3: CSVEWVRGGETQYF
size: many; J: TRBJ1-2; V: TRBV4-1; length: 15; D: TRBD1; DNA: TGCGCCAGCAGCCAAGATATCGGGGACAGCTATGGCTACACCTTC; CDR3: CASSQDIGDSYGYTF
size: NA; J: TRBJ2-1; V: TRBV5-1; length: 15; D: NA; DNA: TGCGCCAGCAGCTTGGATGGGGTTGGCACAGATACGCAGTTCTTC; CDR3: CASSLDGVGTDTQFF
size: NA; J: TRBJ1-3; V: TRBV7-3; length: 19; D: NA; DNA: TGTGCCAGCAGCTCACGACAGGCAGACACCGGGGAGCTGGGGGACACCATATATTTT; CDR3: CASSSRQADTGELGDTIYF
size: once; J: TRBJ2-5; V: TRBV20-1; length: 14; D: TRBD1; DNA: TGCAGTGCGAGAGGACAGGTCGACCAAGAGACCCAGTACTTC; CDR3: CSARGQVDQETQYF
size: many; J: TRBJ1-5; V: TRBV5-6; length: 14; D: TRBD1; DNA: TGTGCCAGCAGCGCGGGACAGGCTAATCAGCCCCAGCATTTT; CDR3: CASSAGQANQPQHF